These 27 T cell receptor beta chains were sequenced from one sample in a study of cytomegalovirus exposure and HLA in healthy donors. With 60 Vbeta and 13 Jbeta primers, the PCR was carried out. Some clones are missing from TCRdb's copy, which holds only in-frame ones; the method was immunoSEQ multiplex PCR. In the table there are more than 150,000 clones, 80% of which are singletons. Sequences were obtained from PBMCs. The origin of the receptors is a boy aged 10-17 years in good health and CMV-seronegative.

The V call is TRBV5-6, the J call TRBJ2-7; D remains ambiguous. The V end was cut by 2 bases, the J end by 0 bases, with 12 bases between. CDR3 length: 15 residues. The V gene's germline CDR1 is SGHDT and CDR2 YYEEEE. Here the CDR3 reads CASSLGGHTSYEQYF. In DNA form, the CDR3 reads TGTGCCAGCAGCTTAGGCGGCCACACCTCCTACGAGCAGTACTTC. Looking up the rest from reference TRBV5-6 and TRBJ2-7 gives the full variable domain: DAGVTQSPTHLIKTRGQQVTLRCSPKSGHDTVSWYQQALGQGPQFIFQYYEEEERQRGNFPDRFSGHQFPNYSSELNVNALLLGDSALYLCASSLGGHTSYEQYFGPGTRLTVT.

In DNA, the CDR3 is TGCGCCAGCAGCCATCTAGCGGGAGCGGGGAATGAGCAGTTCTTC. Encoded protein: CASSHLAGAGNEQFF. The chain carries TRBV4-3 and TRBJ2-1; TRBD2 aligns across 10 bases. Germline V CDR1 and CDR2: LGHNA, YSLEER. The CDR3 runs to 15 residues. After removal of 3 bases from V and 7 bases from J, the junction contained 6 bases not matched to a gene.

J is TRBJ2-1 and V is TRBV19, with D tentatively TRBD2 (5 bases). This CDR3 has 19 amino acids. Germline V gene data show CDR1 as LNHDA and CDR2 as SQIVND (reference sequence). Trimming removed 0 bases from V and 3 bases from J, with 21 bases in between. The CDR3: CASSIDQRARQIRYNEQFF. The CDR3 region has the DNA TGTGCCAGTAGTATAGATCAGAGGGCCAGGCAAATTCGCTACAATGAGCAGTTCTTC.

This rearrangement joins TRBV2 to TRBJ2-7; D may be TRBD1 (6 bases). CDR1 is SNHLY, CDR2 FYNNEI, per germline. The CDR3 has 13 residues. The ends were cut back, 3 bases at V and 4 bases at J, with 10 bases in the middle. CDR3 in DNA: TGTGCCAGCAGTGATGGGACAATTTACGAGCAGTACTTC. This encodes CASSDGTIYEQYF.

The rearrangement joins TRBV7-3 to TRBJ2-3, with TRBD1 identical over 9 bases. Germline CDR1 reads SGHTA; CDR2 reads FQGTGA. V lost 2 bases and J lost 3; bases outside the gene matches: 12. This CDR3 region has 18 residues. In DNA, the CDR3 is TGTGCCAGCAGCTTATACAGGGGGCCGGTGTCTGGTACAGATACGCAGTATTTT. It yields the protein CASSLYRGPVSGTDTQYF.

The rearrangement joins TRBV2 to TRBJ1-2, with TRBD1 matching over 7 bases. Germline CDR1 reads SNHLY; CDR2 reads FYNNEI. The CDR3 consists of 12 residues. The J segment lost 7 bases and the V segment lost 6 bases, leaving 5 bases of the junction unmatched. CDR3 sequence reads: CASREGASGYTF. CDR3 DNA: TGTGCCAGCAGGGAGGGGGCGAGTGGCTACACCTTC.

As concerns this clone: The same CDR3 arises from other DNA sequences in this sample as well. The CDR3 nucleotides are TGTGCCAGTAGTGCCACAGTGAACACTGAAGCTTTCTTT. It codes for CASSATVNTEAFF. This chain links TRBV19 with TRBJ1-1; D remains unclear. Trimming removed 5 bases from V and 0 bases from J, with 7 bases in between. This CDR3 spans 13 amino acids. Per the germline V gene, CDR1 is LNHDA and CDR2 is SQIVND (reference sequence).

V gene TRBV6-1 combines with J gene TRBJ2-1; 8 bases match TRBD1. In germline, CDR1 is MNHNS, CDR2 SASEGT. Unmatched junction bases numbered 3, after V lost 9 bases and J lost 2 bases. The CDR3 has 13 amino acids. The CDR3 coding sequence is TGTGCCAGTACGACAGGGGCCTACAATGAGCAGTTCTTC. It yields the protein CASTTGAYNEQFF.

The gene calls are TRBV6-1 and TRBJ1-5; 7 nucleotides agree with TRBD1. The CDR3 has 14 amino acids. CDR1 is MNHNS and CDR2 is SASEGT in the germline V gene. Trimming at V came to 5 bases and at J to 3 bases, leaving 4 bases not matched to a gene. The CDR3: CASSPTGTNQPQHF. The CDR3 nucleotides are TGTGCCAGCAGTCCGACAGGGACCAATCAGCCCCAGCATTTT.

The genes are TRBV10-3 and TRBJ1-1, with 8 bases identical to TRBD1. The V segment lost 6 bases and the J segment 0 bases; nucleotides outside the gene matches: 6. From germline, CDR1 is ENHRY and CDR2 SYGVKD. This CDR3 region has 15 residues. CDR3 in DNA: TGTGCCATCAGGGCGACAGGGGAAATGAACACTGAAGCTTTCTTT. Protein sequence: CAIRATGEMNTEAFF.

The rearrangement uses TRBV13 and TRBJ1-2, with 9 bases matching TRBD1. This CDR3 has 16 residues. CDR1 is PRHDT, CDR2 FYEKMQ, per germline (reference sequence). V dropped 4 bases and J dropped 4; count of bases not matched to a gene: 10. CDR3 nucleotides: TGTGCCAGCAGCTGGGGGGCCGGGACAGGGACCTATGGCTACACCTTC. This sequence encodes CASSWGAGTGTYGYTF. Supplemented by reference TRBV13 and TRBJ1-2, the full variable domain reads AAGVIQSPRHLIKEKRETATLKCYPIPRHDTVYWYQQGPGQDPQFLISFYEKMQSDKGSIPDRFSAQQFSDYHSELNMSSLELGDSALYFCASSWGAGTGTYGYTFGSGTRLTVV.

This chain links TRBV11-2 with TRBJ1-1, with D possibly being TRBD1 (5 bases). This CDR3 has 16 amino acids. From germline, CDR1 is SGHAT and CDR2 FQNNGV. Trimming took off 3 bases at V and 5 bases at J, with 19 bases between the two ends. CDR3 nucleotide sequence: TGTGCCAGCAGCTTTGAGTCTTGGGGCGCGGGAACTGAAGCTTTCTTT. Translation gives CASSFESWGAGTEAFF.

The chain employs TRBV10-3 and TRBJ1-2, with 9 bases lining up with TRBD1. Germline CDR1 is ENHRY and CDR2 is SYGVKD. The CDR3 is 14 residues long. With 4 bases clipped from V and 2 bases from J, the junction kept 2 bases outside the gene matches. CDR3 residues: CAISGDRANYGYTF. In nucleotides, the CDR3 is TGTGCCATCAGTGGGGACAGGGCCAACTATGGCTACACCTTC.

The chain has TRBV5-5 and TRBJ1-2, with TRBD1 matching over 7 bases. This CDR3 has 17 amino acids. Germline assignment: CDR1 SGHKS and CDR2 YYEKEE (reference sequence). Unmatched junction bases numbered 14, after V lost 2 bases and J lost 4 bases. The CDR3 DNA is TGTGCCAGCAGCTTCCGCAGGGGGGCCGGTACTGGCTATGGCTACACCTTC. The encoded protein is CASSFRRGAGTGYGYTF.

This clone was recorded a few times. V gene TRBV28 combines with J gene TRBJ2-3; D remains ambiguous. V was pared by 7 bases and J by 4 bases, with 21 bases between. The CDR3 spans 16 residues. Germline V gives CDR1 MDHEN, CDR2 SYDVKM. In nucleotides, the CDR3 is TGTGCCAGCAATCCTACCGGGTTTAAAGGTGCAGATACGCAGTATTTT. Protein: CASNPTGFKGADTQYF.

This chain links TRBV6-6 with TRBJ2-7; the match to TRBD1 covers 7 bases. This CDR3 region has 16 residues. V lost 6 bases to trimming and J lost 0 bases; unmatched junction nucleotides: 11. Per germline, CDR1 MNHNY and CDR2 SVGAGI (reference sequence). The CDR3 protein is CASSPSQGVFSYEQYF. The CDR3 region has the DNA TGTGCCAGCAGCCCATCCCAGGGGGTCTTCTCCTACGAGCAGTACTTC.

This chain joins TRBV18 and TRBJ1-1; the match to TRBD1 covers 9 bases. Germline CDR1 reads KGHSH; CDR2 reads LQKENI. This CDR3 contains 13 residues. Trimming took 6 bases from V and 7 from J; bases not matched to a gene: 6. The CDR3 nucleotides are TGTGCCAGCTCCGTGGACAGGGGAGATGAAGCTTTCTTT. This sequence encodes CASSVDRGDEAFF.

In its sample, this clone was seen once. DNA of the CDR3: TGCGCCAGCAGCTCGGGACGGGAGCTCGATGAGCAGTTCTTC. As protein: CASSSGRELDEQFF. The genes are TRBV5-1 and TRBJ2-1; D is perhaps TRBD2 (6 bases). With 3 bases removed from V and 8 bases from J, the gap between germline ends came to 15 bases. Germline V CDR1 and CDR2: SGHRS, YFSETQ. The CDR3 has 14 residues.

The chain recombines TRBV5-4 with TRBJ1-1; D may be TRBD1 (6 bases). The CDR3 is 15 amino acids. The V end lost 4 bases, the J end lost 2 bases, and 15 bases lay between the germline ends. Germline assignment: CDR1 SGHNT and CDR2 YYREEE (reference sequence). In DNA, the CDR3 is TGTGCCAGCAGCGTCCTGACAGGCAGAAACACTGAAGCTTTCTTT. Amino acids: CASSVLTGRNTEAFF.

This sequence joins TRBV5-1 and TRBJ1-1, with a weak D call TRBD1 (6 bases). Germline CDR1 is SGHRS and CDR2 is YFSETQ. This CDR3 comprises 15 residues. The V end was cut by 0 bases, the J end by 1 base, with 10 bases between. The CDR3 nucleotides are TGCGCCAGCAGCTTGGGTGCAGGGGAGAACACTGAAGCTTTCTTT. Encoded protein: CASSLGAGENTEAFF.

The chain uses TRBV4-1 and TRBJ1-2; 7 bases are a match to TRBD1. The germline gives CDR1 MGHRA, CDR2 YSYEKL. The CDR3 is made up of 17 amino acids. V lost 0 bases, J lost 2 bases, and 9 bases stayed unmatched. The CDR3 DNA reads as TGCGCCAGCAGCCAAGATTGGGACAGCCTTCCGAACTATGGCTACACCTTC. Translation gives CASSQDWDSLPNYGYTF.

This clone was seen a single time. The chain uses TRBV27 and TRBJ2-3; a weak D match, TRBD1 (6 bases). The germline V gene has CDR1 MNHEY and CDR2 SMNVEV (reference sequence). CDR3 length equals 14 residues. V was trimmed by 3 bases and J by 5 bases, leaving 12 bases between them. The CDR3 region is CASSFGRGGDTQYF. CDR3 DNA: TGTGCCAGCAGTTTTGGGCGAGGGGGAGATACGCAGTATTTT.

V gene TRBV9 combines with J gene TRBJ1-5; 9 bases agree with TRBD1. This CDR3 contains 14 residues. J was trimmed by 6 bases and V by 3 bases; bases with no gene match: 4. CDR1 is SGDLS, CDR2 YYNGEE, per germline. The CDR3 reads CASSEGQGSQPQHF. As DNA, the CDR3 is TGTGCCAGCAGCGAGGGACAGGGCAGTCAGCCCCAGCATTTT.

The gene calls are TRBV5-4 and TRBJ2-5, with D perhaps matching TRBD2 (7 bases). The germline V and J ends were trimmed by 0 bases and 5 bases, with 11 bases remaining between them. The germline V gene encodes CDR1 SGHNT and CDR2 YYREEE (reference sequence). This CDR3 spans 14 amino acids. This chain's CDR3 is CASSLGGGGETQYF. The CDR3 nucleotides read TGTGCCAGCAGCTTGGGAGGGGGAGGGGAGACCCAGTACTTC.

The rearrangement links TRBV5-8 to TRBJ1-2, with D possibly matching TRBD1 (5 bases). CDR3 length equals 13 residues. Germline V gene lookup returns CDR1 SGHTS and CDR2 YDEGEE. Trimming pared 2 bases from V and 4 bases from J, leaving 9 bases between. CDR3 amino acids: CASSFRQGYGYTF. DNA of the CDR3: TGTGCCAGCAGCTTTCGCCAGGGCTATGGCTACACCTTC.

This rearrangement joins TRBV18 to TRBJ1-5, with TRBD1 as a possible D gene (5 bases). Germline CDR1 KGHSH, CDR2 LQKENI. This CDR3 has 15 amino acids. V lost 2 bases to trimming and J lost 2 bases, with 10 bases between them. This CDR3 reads CASSPEVGGNQPQHF. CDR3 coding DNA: TGTGCCAGCTCACCAGAAGTAGGGGGCAATCAGCCCCAGCATTTT. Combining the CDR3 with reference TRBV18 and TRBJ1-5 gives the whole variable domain NAGVMQNPRHLVRRRGQEARLRCSPMKGHSHVYWYRQLPEEGLKFMVYLQKENIIDESGMPKERFSAEFPKEGPSILRIQQVVRGDSAAYFCASSPEVGGNQPQHFGDGTRLSIL.

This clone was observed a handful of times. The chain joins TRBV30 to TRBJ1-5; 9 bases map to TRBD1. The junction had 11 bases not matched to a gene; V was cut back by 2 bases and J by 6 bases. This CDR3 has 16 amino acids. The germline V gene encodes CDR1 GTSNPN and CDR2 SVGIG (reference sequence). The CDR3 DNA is TGTGCCTGGAGTTCACACGAGACAGGGGGTTTTCAGCCCCAGCATTTT. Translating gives CAWSSHETGGFQPQHF.